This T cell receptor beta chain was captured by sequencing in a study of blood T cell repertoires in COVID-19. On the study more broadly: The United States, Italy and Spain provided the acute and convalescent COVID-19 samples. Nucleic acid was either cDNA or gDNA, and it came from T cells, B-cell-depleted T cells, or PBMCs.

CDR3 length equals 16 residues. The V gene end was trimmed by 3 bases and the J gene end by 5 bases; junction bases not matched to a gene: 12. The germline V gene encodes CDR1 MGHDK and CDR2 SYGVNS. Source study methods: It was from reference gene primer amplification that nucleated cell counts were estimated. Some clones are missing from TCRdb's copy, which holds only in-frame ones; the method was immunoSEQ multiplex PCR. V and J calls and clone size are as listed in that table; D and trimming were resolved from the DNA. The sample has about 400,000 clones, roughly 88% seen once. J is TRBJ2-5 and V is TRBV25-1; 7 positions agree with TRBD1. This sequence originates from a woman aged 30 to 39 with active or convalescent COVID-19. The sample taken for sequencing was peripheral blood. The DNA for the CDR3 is TGTGCCAGCAGTGATATCGGGCAGGGGGAGAGGGAGACCCAGTACTTC. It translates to CASSDIGQGERETQYF. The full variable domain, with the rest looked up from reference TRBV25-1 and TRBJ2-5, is EADIYQTPRYLVIGTGKKITLECSQTMGHDKMYWYQQDPGMELHLIHYSYGVNSTEKGDLSSESTVSRIRTEHFPLTLESARPSHTSQYLCASSDIGQGERETQYFGPGTRLLVL.